Listed below are T cell receptor beta chains from one sample, sequenced in a study of blood T cell repertoires in COVID-19. This table comes from immunoSEQ multiplex PCR, and its TCRdb copy is limited to in-frame clones, with some not included. The repertoire holds just over 250,000 clones, approximately 88% seen once, with 10% in the top ten. The sequenced sample was peripheral blood. The source is a woman between 65 and 79 years old with COVID-19, enrolled during active disease. Each CDR3 is given with its conserved first and last residue. D genes are given only for firm matches. The size entry is marked missing in some rows and otherwise reads once, few, many or a size class.

V gene	D gene	clone size	J gene	CDR3 protein	CDR3 DNA
TRBV28	TRBD1	-	TRBJ1-1	CASRRGQGEAFF	TGTGCCAGCAGGCGCGGACAGGGTGAAGCTTTCTTT
TRBV7-9	-	-	TRBJ2-1	CASSLPLVADYNEQFF	TGTGCCAGCAGCTTGCCGCTGGTAGCGGACTACAATGAGCAGTTCTTC
TRBV19	-	-	TRBJ1-5	CASSEGSSFNQPQHF	TGTGCCAGTAGTGAAGGGTCTAGCTTTAATCAGCCCCAGCATTTT
TRBV6-5	TRBD1	-	TRBJ1-5	CASRQGASQPQHF	TGTGCCAGTCGACAGGGGGCTAGTCAGCCCCAGCATTTT
TRBV6-1	-	-	TRBJ1-2	CASSRTDGYTF	TGTGCCAGCAGCAGGACAGATGGCTACACCTTC
TRBV28	TRBD2	few	TRBJ2-7	CASRLAGGADEQYF	TGTGCCAGCAGATTAGCGGGAGGGGCGGACGAGCAGTACTTC
TRBV30	-	-	TRBJ1-2	CAWSVLRLGYTF	TGTGCCTGGAGTGTACTTCGGTTGGGCTACACCTTC
TRBV12-3/TRBV12-4	-	once	TRBJ1-1	CASRVTLNTEAFF	TGTGCCAGCAGGGTTACATTGAACACTGAAGCTTTCTTT
TRBV18	-	-	TRBJ2-5	CASSTDRETQYF	TGTGCCAGCTCCACAGACAGGGAGACCCAGTACTTC
TRBV29-1	TRBD2	-	TRBJ2-3	CSVESSSGGGGDTQYF	TGCAGCGTTGAATCATCTAGCGGGGGTGGCGGAGATACGCAGTATTTT
TRBV4-1	TRBD2	-	TRBJ2-7	CASSRLAGGSFREQYF	TGCGCCAGCAGCCGTTTGGCCGGGGGGTCCTTTCGAGAGCAGTACTTC
TRBV15	-	-	TRBJ1-6	CATSRDRSVGSPLHF	TGTGCCACCAGCAGAGATCGGTCGGTCGGTTCACCCCTCCACTTT
TRBV6-1	-	-	TRBJ1-2	CASSEEGFNYGYTF	TGTGCCAGCAGTGAAGAGGGGTTTAACTATGGCTACACCTTC
TRBV11-3	-	-	TRBJ1-5	CASSLGPEANQPQHF	TGTGCCAGCAGCTTAGGGCCCGAGGCCAATCAGCCCCAGCATTTT
TRBV27	-	few	TRBJ2-2	CASSWGAGTGELFF	TGTGCCAGCAGCTGGGGAGCTGGCACCGGGGAGCTGTTTTTT
TRBV18	-	-	TRBJ2-7	CASSPEHGLYEQYF	TGTGCCAGCTCACCAGAGCATGGACTTTACGAGCAGTACTTC
TRBV12-3/TRBV12-4	TRBD1	-	TRBJ1-6	CASSRRGPIHF	TGTGCCAGCAGCCGAAGGGGGCCCATCCACTTT
TRBV3-1/TRBV3-2	-	once	TRBJ1-1	CASSQVAVNTEAFF	TGTGCCAGCAGCCAAGTAGCGGTGAACACTGAAGCTTTCTTT